This entry lists 21 T cell receptor beta chains sequenced from one sample in a study of blood T cell repertoires in COVID-19. TCRdb keeps only in-frame clones here, not all; method: immunoSEQ multiplex PCR. The sample consists of over 300,000 clones, about 89% of them appearing once. Sequenced material: PBMCs or T cells enriched from blood (not recorded which). The receptors come from a woman between 40 and 50 years old who had recovered from COVID-19.

This clone was counted only a few times. The chain carries TRBV28 and TRBJ2-7; 11 bases agree with TRBD2. The CDR3 consists of 16 residues. Germline V gene lookup returns CDR1 MDHEN and CDR2 SYDVKM. With 6 bases clipped from V and 2 bases from J, the junction kept 9 bases outside the gene matches. CDR3 sequence (DNA): TGTGCCAGCAGCTCACCTGGACTAGCGGGTCCCTACGAGCAGTACTTC. This encodes CASSSPGLAGPYEQYF. The whole variable domain, filled in from reference TRBV28 and TRBJ2-7, reads DVKVTQSSRYLVKRTGEKVFLECVQDMDHENMFWYRQDPGLGLRLIYFSYDVKMKEKGDIPEGYSVSREKKERFSLILESASTNQTSMYLCASSSPGLAGPYEQYFGPGTRLTVT.

The chain joins TRBV28 to TRBJ1-1; 7 nucleotides align to TRBD1. With V trimmed by 6 bases and J by 6 bases, 4 bases remained unmatched. This CDR3 region has 12 residues. Germline V gene lookup returns CDR1 MDHEN and CDR2 SYDVKM. The CDR3 DNA is TGTGCCAGCAGAACGACAGGGTCTGAAGCTTTCTTT. Translated, it gives CASRTTGSEAFF.

The rearrangement joins TRBV6-5 to TRBJ1-6; unclear D gene. Looked up from germline, CDR1 is MNHEY and CDR2 is SVGAGI. The V end lost 1 base, the J end lost 5 bases, and 9 bases lay between the germline ends. This CDR3 has 15 amino acids. For the CDR3, the DNA is TGTGCCAGCAGTTACTTAGAGGGCGATAATTCACCCCTCCACTTT. This codes for CASSYLEGDNSPLHF.

The J gene is TRBJ2-3, the V gene TRBV30, with D tentatively TRBD1 (6 bases). The CDR3 spans 14 residues. Germline lookup yields CDR1 GTSNPN and CDR2 SVGIG (reference sequence). V was clipped by 8 bases and J by 2 bases, with 17 bases between them. CDR3 nucleotides: TGTGCCAGAAGTCCCACAGGGACCACAGATACGCAGTATTTT. Its translation: CARSPTGTTDTQYF.

The table lists this clone with a count of one. The chain employs TRBV28 and TRBJ1-4; TRBD1 agrees at 7 bases. Germline CDR1 MDHEN, CDR2 SYDVKM. CDR3 length: 14 residues. V lost 8 bases and J lost 6; bases outside the gene matches: 9. CDR3 protein: CASGTVLGHEKLFF. CDR3 DNA sequence: TGTGCCAGCGGGACAGTACTAGGACATGAAAAACTGTTTTTT.

The chain has TRBV10-3 and TRBJ1-1; D perhaps matches TRBD1 (5 bases). This CDR3 region has 13 residues. V lost 4 bases and J 2 bases, leaving 8 bases between the germline ends. Germline lookup yields CDR1 ENHRY and CDR2 SYGVKD. The DNA of the CDR3 is TGTGCCATCAGTGGAACAGGAAACACTGAAGCTTTCTTT. Translating it yields CAISGTGNTEAFF.

The chain combines TRBV5-1 with TRBJ2-4, with 11 nucleotides matching TRBD2. J lost 0 bases, V lost 1 base, and 9 bases had no gene match. This CDR3 is 19 amino acids long. The germline V gene has CDR1 SGHRS and CDR2 YFSETQ. DNA of the CDR3: TGCGCCAGCAGCTTGACGGGACTAGCGGAACCCTTAGCCAAAAACATTCAGTACTTC. Protein sequence: CASSLTGLAEPLAKNIQYF.

The chain uses TRBV7-9 and TRBJ1-5; possibly TRBD1 for D (6 bases). This CDR3 is 14 amino acids long. Germline lookup yields CDR1 SEHNR and CDR2 FQNEAQ (reference sequence). Trimming stripped 4 bases from V and 6 bases from J, with 13 bases between. CDR3 sequence: CASSSYRERQPQHF. CDR3 DNA sequence: TGTGCCAGCAGCTCCTACAGGGAACGTCAGCCCCAGCATTTT.

This rearrangement joins TRBV15 to TRBJ1-4; D possibly corresponds to TRBD1 (6 bases). Germline CDR1 reads LNHNV; CDR2 reads YYDKDF (reference sequence). The CDR3 is 15 residues long. Trimming removed 3 bases at V and 2 bases at J, with 10 bases between. The CDR3 DNA is TGTGCCACCAGCAGTGACAGGTGGACTAATGAAAAACTGTTTTTT. Its translation is CATSSDRWTNEKLFF.

The chain links TRBV7-3 to TRBJ2-7; a weak D match, TRBD1 (6 bases). Germline CDR1 and CDR2: SGHTA and FQGTGA. This CDR3 is built from 13 residues. Trimming left V 5 bases short and J 2 bases short, with 10 bases between. CDR3 amino acids: CASSMGQPYEQYF. Written as DNA, the CDR3 is TGTGCCAGCAGCATGGGACAACCCTACGAGCAGTACTTC.

The chain joins TRBV5-4 to TRBJ1-1, with D maybe TRBD1 (5 bases). This CDR3 is built from 15 residues. Trimming shortened V by 2 bases and J by 4 bases, and 15 bases separated the two germline ends. Germline lookup yields CDR1 SGHNT and CDR2 YYREEE (reference sequence). The CDR3 reads CASSFSSQGGTEAFF. CDR3 nucleotide sequence: TGTGCCAGCAGCTTCTCCTCGCAGGGAGGCACTGAAGCTTTCTTT.

The rearrangement uses TRBV5-4 and TRBJ1-2, with 7 bases fitting TRBD1. The V segment lost 4 bases and the J segment 7 bases; nucleotides outside the gene matches: 10. Germline V lookup: CDR1 SGHNT, CDR2 YYREEE (reference sequence). The CDR3 contains 14 residues. CDR3 DNA sequence: TGTGCCAGCAGCCAGAGACAGGGAAGGGCTGGCTACACCTTC. Translation gives CASSQRQGRAGYTF.

This chain connects TRBV11-2 to TRBJ2-1, with D unclear. CDR3 length equals 14 residues. V was clipped by 4 bases and J by 6 bases, with 13 bases between them. In germline, CDR1 is SGHAT, CDR2 FQNNGV. CDR3 region: CASSYRVVSNEQFF. DNA of the CDR3: TGTGCCAGCAGCTATCGGGTGGTAAGCAATGAGCAGTTCTTC.

The chain combines TRBV4-3 with TRBJ2-7; 10 bases fit TRBD1. CDR1 LGHNA and CDR2 YSLEER come from the germline V gene. The CDR3 has 16 amino acids. J lost 0 bases, V lost 3 bases, and 5 bases had no gene match. The CDR3 protein is CASSHGTGDLSYEQYF. The CDR3 DNA follows: TGCGCCAGCAGCCACGGGACAGGGGACCTCTCCTACGAGCAGTACTTC.

The chain is built from TRBV28 and TRBJ2-2; a possible D gene is TRBD1 (5 bases). CDR3 length: 14 amino acids. Germline lookup yields CDR1 MDHEN and CDR2 SYDVKM. V lost 5 bases and J lost 3, with 10 bases in between. Here the CDR3 reads CASSASRDTGELFF. In DNA, the CDR3 is TGTGCCAGCAGTGCCTCCAGGGACACCGGGGAGCTGTTTTTT.

The chain links TRBV9 to TRBJ2-7, with TRBD1 as a possible D gene (6 bases). CDR1 is SGDLS, CDR2 YYNGEE, per germline. V was trimmed by 0 bases and J by 3 bases, leaving 13 bases between them. The CDR3 extends over 15 amino acids. DNA for the CDR3: TGTGCCAGCAGCGTAGGGCAGGGGTATAGCTACGAGCAGTACTTC. Translation: CASSVGQGYSYEQYF.

The chain combines TRBV28 with TRBJ2-3; D is undetermined. This CDR3 spans 14 amino acids. Germline loops: CDR1 MDHEN, CDR2 SYDVKM. The V gene lost 2 bases and the J gene lost 2 bases, with 8 bases spanning the gap. The CDR3 loop is CASSLNSFTDTQYF. As DNA, the CDR3 is TGTGCCAGCAGTTTAAACAGTTTCACAGATACGCAGTATTTT. The full variable domain, completed using reference TRBV28 and TRBJ2-3, is DVKVTQSSRYLVKRTGEKVFLECVQDMDHENMFWYRQDPGLGLRLIYFSYDVKMKEKGDIPEGYSVSREKKERFSLILESASTNQTSMYLCASSLNSFTDTQYFGPGTRLTVL.

The chain has TRBV6-2 or TRBV6-3 and TRBJ2-3; 9 nucleotides agree with TRBD2. V lost 6 bases to trimming and J lost 4 bases; unmatched junction nucleotides: 17. The CDR3 contains 18 residues. Germline V gives CDR1 MNHEY, CDR2 SVGEGT. CDR3 DNA sequence: TGTGCCAGCAGCCCGCCAATCCCCACGGCTAGCGGGGCAGATACGCAGTATTTT. Amino acids: CASSPPIPTASGADTQYF.

The chain employs TRBV6-5 and TRBJ1-5; possibly TRBD1 for D (5 bases). Germline V CDR1 and CDR2: MNHEY, SVGAGI. Trimming stripped 6 bases from V and 5 bases from J, with 11 bases between. CDR3 size: 13 residues. DNA of the CDR3: TGTGCCAGCAGCAGGGAATTCGATCAGCCCCAGCATTTT. Translation gives CASSREFDQPQHF.

The rearrangement uses TRBV11-3 and TRBJ1-1; TRBD1 is a possible D gene (5 bases). Germline-derived CDR1 and CDR2 are SGHNT and YENEEA. Trimming pared 1 base from V and 5 bases from J, leaving 11 bases between. The CDR3 spans 14 residues. CDR3 amino acids: CASSLGGLGTEAFF. The CDR3 DNA is TGTGCCAGCAGCTTAGGGGGCTTGGGGACTGAAGCTTTCTTT.

CDR3 loop: CASSPRAGGTDTQYF. CDR3 nucleotide sequence: TGTGCCAGCAGCCCACGAGCGGGGGGGACAGATACGCAGTATTTT. The V gene is TRBV7-3, the J gene TRBJ2-3; 10 bases map to TRBD2. The CDR3 covers 15 residues. Germline V lookup: CDR1 SGHTA, CDR2 FQGTGA. Trimming cost V 5 bases and J 3 bases; bases outside gene matches: 5.